This passage covers 6 T cell receptor beta chains from one sample sequenced in a study of blood T cell repertoires in COVID-19. Sequencing was performed with immunoSEQ multiplex PCR; in TCRdb, only in-frame clones are kept and a portion is missing. In the table there are fewer than 650,000 clones, 70% to 90% of which are singletons. The sample taken for sequencing was peripheral blood. The receptors were gathered from a woman aged 45-65 years with COVID-19, enrolled during active disease.

The CDR3 reads CASSYSRRSTSGYTF. Written as DNA, the CDR3 is TGTGCCAGCAGTTACTCGAGGCGCAGCACGAGTGGCTACACCTTC. This chain uses TRBV6-5 with TRBJ1-2; D ambiguous. This CDR3 is built from 15 residues. CDR1 is MNHEY, CDR2 SVGAGI, per germline. V shed 0 bases and J shed 7 bases, with 15 bases lying between them.

The V gene is TRBV6-5, the J gene TRBJ2-2; D unresolved. This CDR3 spans 12 amino acids. The germline CDR1 and CDR2 sequences are MNHEY and SVGAGI. Trimming removed 6 bases at V and 3 bases at J, with 5 bases between. The CDR3 region has the DNA TGTGCCAGCAGATCGTACACCGGGGAGCTGTTTTTT. Translation: CASRSYTGELFF.

The chain links TRBV5-1 to TRBJ2-7, with D possibly matching TRBD2 (5 bases). Trimming took off 0 bases at V and 2 bases at J, with 6 bases between the two ends. Germline loops: CDR1 SGHRS, CDR2 YFSETQ. The CDR3 is 13 residues long. CDR3 region: CASSLGRAYEQYF. DNA of the CDR3: TGCGCCAGCAGCTTGGGGCGGGCCTACGAGCAGTACTTC.

This clone was observed a single time. The chain has TRBV24-1 and TRBJ2-1; 13 bases match TRBD2. The CDR3 has 15 amino acids. V lost 4 bases and J lost 8; bases outside the gene matches: 4. CDR1 KGHDR and CDR2 SFDVKD come from the germline V gene. Here the CDR3 DNA reads TGTGCCACCAGTGAAACTAGCGGGGGGGCGTATGAGCAGTTCTTC. Translation gives CATSETSGGAYEQFF.

This clone was found once. V gene TRBV11-2 combines with J gene TRBJ2-2, with unresolved D. With 3 bases removed from V and 2 bases from J, the gap between germline ends came to 7 bases. This CDR3 has 14 residues. Germline V gene data show CDR1 as SGHAT and CDR2 as FQNNGV. The CDR3 here is CASSFRVNTGELFF. The CDR3 bases are TGTGCCAGCAGCTTTCGGGTAAACACCGGGGAGCTGTTTTTT.

CDR3 nucleotides: TGTGCCAGCAGCTGGCCCTTGGAGGGGAGCAACACCGGGGAGCTGTTTTTT. Protein sequence: CASSWPLEGSNTGELFF. This sequence joins TRBV5-8 and TRBJ2-2; D may be TRBD2 (6 bases). The V end was cut by 3 bases, the J end by 2 bases, with 17 bases between. The CDR3 has 17 residues. Per the germline V gene, CDR1 is SGHTS and CDR2 is YDEGEE.